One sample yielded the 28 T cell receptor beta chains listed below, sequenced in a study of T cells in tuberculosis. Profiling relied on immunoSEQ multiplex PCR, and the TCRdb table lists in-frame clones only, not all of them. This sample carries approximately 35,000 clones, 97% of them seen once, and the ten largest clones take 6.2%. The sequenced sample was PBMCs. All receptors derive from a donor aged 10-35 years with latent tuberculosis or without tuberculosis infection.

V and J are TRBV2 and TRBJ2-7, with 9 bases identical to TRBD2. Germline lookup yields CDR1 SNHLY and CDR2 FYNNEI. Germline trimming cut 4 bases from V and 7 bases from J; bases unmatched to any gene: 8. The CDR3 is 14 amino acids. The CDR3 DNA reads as TGTGCCAGCAGTGTACTAGCGGGTTCCAGGGAGCAGTACTTC. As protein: CASSVLAGSREQYF.

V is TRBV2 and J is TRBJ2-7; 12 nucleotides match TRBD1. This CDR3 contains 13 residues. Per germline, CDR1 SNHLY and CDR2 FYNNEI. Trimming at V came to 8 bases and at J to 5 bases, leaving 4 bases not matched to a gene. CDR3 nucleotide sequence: TGTGCCAGCGCTGGGGACAGGGGGCACGAGCAGTACTTC. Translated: CASAGDRGHEQYF.

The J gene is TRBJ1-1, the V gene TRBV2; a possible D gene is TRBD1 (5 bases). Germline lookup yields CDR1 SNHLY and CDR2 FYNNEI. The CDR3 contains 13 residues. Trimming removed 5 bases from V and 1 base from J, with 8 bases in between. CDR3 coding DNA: TGTGCCAGCAGTCTTCAGGGGAACACTGAAGCTTTCTTT. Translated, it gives CASSLQGNTEAFF.

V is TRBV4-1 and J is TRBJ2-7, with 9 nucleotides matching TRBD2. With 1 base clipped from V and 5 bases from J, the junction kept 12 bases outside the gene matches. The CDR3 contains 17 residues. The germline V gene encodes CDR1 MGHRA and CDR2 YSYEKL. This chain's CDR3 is CASSQVSWREGPHEQYF. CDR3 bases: TGCGCCAGCAGCCAAGTTAGTTGGCGGGAGGGCCCACACGAGCAGTACTTC.

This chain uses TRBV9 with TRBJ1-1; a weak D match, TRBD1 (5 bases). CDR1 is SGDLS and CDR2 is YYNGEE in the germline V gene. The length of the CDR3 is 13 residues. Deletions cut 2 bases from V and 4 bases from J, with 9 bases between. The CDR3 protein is CASSVGLFTEAFF. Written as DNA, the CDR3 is TGTGCCAGCAGCGTGGGACTGTTCACTGAAGCTTTCTTT.

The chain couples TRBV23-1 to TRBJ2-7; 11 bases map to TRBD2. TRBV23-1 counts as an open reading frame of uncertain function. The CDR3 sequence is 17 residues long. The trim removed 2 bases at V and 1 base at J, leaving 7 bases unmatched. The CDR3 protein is CASSQRLAGGRSYEQYF. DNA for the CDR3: TGCGCCAGCAGTCAACGGCTAGCGGGAGGTAGGTCCTACGAGCAGTACTTC.

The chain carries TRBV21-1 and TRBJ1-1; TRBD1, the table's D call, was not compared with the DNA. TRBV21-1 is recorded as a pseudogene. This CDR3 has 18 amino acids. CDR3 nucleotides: TGTGCCAGCAGCAAAGGATTCCCGGGACAGGGACGGGGGACTGAAGCTTTCTTT. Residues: CASSKGFPGQGRGTEAFF.

The chain's CDR3 is CASSSTRTSTDTQYF. The CDR3 DNA sequence: TGCGCCAGCAGCTCCACCAGGACTAGCACAGATACGCAGTATTTT. The chain employs TRBV5-1 and TRBJ2-3; tentatively, D is TRBD2 (5 bases). The germline gives CDR1 SGHRS, CDR2 YFSETQ. The length of the CDR3 is 15 residues. The ends were cut back, 3 bases at V and 0 bases at J, with 11 bases in the middle.

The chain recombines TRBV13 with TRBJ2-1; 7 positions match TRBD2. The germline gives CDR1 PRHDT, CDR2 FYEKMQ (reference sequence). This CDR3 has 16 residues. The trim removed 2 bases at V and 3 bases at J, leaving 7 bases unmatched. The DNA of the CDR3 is TGTGCCAGCAGCTTACCCCGGGCTAGCGGCTACAATGAGCAGTTCTTC. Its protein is CASSLPRASGYNEQFF.

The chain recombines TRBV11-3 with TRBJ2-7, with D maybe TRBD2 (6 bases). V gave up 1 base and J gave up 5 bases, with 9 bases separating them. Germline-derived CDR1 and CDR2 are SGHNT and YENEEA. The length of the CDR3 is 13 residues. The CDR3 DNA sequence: TGTGCCAGCAGCTTAGCTAGCGATCACGAGCAGTACTTC. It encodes CASSLASDHEQYF.

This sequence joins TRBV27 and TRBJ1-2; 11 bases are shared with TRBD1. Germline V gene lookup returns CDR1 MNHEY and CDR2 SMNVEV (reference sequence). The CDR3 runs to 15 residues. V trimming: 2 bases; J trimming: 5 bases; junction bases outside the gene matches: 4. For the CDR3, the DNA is TGTGCCAGCAGTTTAAAGGGACAGGGGGTGTATGGCTACACCTTC. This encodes CASSLKGQGVYGYTF.

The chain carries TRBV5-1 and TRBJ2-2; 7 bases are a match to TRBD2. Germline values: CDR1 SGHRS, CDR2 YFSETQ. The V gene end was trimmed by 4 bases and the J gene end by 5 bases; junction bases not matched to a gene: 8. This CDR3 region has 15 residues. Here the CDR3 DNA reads TGCGCCAGCAGCCTGGAACCAGCGGGGACCGGGGAGCTGTTTTTT. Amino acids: CASSLEPAGTGELFF.

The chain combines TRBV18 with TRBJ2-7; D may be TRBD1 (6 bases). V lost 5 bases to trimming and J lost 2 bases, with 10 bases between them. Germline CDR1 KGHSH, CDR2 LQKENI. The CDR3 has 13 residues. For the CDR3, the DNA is TGTGCCAGCTCAAGACAGGTAGCCTACGAGCAGTACTTC. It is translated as CASSRQVAYEQYF.

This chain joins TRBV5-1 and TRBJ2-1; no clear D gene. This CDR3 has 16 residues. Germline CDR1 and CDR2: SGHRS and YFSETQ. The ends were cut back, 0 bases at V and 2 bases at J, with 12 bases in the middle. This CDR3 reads CASSLVFPSPYNEQFF. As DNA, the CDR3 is TGCGCCAGCAGCTTGGTATTCCCAAGCCCCTACAATGAGCAGTTCTTC.

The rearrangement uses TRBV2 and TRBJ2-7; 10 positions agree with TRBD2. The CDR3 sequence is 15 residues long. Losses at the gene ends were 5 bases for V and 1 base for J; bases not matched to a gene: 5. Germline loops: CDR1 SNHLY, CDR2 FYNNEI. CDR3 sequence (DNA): TGTGCCAGCAGTCCCGGACTAGCGGTTTCCTACGAGCAGTACTTC. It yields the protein CASSPGLAVSYEQYF. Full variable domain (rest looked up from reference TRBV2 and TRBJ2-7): EPEVTQTPSHQVTQMGQEVILRCVPISNHLYFYWYRQILGQKVEFLVSFYNNEISEKSEIFDDQFSVERPDGSNFTLKIRSTKLEDSAMYFCASSPGLAVSYEQYFGPGTRLTVT.

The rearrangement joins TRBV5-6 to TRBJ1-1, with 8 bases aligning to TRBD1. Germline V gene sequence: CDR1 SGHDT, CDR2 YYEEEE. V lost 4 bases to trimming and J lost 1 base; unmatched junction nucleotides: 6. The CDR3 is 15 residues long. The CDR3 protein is CASSRRTGRNTEAFF. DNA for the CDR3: TGTGCCAGCAGCCGACGGACAGGGAGGAACACTGAAGCTTTCTTT.

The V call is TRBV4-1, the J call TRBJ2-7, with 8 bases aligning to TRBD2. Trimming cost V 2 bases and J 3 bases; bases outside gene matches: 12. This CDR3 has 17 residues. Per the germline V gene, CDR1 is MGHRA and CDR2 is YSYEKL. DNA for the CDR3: TGCGCCAGCAGCCAATTCGGGGGGGGTGGTGGTAACTACGAGCAGTACTTC. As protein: CASSQFGGGGGNYEQYF.

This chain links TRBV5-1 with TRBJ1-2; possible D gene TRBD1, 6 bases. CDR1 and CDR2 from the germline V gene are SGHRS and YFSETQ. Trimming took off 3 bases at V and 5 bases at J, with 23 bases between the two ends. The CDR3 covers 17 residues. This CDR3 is CASSYTGGGFVGYGYTF. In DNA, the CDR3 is TGCGCCAGCAGCTACACGGGAGGGGGTTTCGTAGGGTATGGCTACACCTTC.

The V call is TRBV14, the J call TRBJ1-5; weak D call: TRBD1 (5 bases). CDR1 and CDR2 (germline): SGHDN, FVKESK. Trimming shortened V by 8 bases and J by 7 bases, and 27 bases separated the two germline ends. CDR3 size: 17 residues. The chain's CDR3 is CASVPEGTHEKRQPQHF. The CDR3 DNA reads TGTGCCAGCGTCCCCGAAGGGACTCACGAAAAACGCCAGCCCCAGCATTTT.

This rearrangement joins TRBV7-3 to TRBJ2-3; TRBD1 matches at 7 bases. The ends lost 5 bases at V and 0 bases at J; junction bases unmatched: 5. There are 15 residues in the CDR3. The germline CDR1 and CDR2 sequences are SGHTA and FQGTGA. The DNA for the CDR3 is TGTGCCAGCAGCCCCGAGGGGGCAAGCACAGATACGCAGTATTTT. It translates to CASSPEGASTDTQYF.

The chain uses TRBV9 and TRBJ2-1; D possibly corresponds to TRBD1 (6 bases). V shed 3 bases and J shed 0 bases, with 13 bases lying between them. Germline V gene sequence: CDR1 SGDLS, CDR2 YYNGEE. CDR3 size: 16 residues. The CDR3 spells CASSAQLDSSYNEQFF. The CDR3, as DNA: TGTGCCAGCAGCGCGCAACTGGACAGCTCCTACAATGAGCAGTTCTTC. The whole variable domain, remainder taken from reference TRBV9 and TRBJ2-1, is DSGVTQTPKHLITATGQRVTLRCSPRSGDLSVYWYQQSLDQGLQFLIQYYNGEERAKGNILERFSAQQFPDLHSELNLSSLELGDSALYFCASSAQLDSSYNEQFFGPGTRLTVL.

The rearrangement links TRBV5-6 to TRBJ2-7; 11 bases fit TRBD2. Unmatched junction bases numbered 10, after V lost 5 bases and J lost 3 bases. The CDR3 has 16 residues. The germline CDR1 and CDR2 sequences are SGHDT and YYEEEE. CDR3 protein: CASRFFSTSGDYEQYF. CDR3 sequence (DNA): TGTGCCAGCAGATTCTTCTCGACTAGCGGGGACTACGAGCAGTACTTC.

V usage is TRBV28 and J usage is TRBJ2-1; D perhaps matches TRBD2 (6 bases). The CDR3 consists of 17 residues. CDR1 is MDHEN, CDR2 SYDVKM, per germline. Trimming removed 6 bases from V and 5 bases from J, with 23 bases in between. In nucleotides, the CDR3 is TGTGCCAGCAGAACTACGGGAGCACGAAACGCCCACAATGAGCAGTTCTTC. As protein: CASRTTGARNAHNEQFF. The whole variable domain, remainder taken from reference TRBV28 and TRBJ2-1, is DVKVTQSSRYLVKRTGEKVFLECVQDMDHENMFWYRQDPGLGLRLIYFSYDVKMKEKGDIPEGYSVSREKKERFSLILESASTNQTSMYLCASRTTGARNAHNEQFFGPGTRLTVL.

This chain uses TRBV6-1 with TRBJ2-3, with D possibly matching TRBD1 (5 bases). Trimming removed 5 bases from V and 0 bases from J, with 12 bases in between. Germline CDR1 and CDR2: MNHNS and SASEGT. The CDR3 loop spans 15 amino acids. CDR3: CASSRAGPSTDTQYF. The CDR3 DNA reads TGTGCCAGCAGTCGGGCAGGGCCAAGCACAGATACGCAGTATTTT.

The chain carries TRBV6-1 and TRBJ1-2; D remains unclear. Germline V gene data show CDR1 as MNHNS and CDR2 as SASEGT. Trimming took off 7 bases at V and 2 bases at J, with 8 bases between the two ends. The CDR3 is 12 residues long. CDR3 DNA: TGTGCCAGCACCCGAGGAAACTATGGCTACACCTTC. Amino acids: CASTRGNYGYTF.

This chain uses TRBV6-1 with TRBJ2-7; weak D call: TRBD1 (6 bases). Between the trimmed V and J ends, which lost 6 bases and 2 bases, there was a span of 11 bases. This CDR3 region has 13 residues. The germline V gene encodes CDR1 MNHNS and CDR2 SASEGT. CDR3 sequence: CASRRDTPYEQYF. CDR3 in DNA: TGTGCCAGCAGAAGGGACACCCCCTACGAGCAGTACTTC.

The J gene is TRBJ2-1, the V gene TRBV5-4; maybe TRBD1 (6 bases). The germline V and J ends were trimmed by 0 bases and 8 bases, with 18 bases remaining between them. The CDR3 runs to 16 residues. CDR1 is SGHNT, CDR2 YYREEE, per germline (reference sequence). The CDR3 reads CASSLVAGTGQYEQFF. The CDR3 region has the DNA TGTGCCAGCAGCTTGGTTGCCGGGACGGGACAATATGAGCAGTTCTTC.

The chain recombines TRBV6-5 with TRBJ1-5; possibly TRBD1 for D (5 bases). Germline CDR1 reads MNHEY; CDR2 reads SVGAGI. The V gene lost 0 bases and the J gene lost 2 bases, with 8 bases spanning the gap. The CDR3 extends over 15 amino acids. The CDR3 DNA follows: TGTGCCAGCAGTTACTCCAGGGTAGGCAATCAGCCCCAGCATTTT. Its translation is CASSYSRVGNQPQHF.